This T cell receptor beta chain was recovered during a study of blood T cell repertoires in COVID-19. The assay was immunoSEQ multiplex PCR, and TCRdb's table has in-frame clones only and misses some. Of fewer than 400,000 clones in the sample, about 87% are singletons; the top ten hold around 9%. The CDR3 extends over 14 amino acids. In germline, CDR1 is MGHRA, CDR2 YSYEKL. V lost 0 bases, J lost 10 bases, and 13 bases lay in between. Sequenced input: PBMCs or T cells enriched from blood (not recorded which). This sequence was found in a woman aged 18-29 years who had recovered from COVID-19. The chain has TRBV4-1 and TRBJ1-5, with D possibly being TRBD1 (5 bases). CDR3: CASSQDQGVGPQHF. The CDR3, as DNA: TGCGCCAGCAGCCAAGATCAAGGGGTTGGTCCCCAGCATTTT.